The 28 T cell receptor beta chains presented below share a single source sample, sequenced in a study of graft-versus-host responses after intestinal transplantation. The method was immunoSEQ multiplex PCR; TCRdb's version includes in-frame clones alone and lacks a portion of them. Of approximately 4,600 clones listed, over 20% are singletons. Responders (approximately 200,000, CFSE-labeled) met approximately 200,000 stimulators that were irradiated and violet-dye-labeled. Source: alloreactive CD8+ T cells from a mixed lymphocyte reaction culture, taken before intestinal transplant. Subset of the sample: CFSE-low proliferating T cells sorted from roughly six-day pre-transplant mixed lymphocyte reaction (GvH or HvG direction). Source of these receptors: a human patient who received an intestinal transplant.

A few counts support this clone. The chain has TRBV5-4 and TRBJ2-3, with D hard to call. The CDR3 has 12 residues. V was shortened by 2 bases and J by 4 bases, with 5 bases between the two germline ends. Germline V lookup: CDR1 SGHNT, CDR2 YYREEE (reference sequence). The CDR3 spells CASSFTPDTQYF. CDR3 sequence (DNA): TGTGCCAGCAGCTTTACCCCAGATACGCAGTATTTT. Filled out from reference TRBV5-4 and TRBJ2-3, the complete variable domain reads ETGVTQSPTHLIKTRGQQVTLRCSSQSGHNTVSWYQQALGQGPQFIFQYYREEENGRGNFPPRFSGLQFPNYSSELNVNALELDDSALYLCASSFTPDTQYFGPGTRLTVL.

Concerning this clone: A much bigger clone sits one base away, suggesting this may be a read error. The chain combines TRBV4-2 with TRBJ2-5; the D gene is possibly TRBD2 (5 bases). The V and J ends lost 1 base and 0 bases respectively, with 15 bases between them. CDR1 and CDR2 from the germline V gene are LGHNA and YNFKEQ. The CDR3 extends over 17 amino acids. CDR3 sequence reads: CASSQVSEGVDQETQYF. The DNA of the CDR3 is TGTGCCAGCAGCCAAGTCTCCGAGGGAGTTGACCAAGAGACCCAGTACTTC.

The chain is built from TRBV5-1 and TRBJ2-7; D possibly uses TRBD1 or TRBD2 (6 bases each). Germline V gene lookup returns CDR1 SGHRS and CDR2 YFSETQ. The V end lost 0 bases, the J end lost 0 bases, and 10 bases lay between the germline ends. The CDR3 runs to 15 residues. CDR3 protein: CASSLEPGASYEQYF. The CDR3 region has the DNA TGCGCCAGCAGCTTGGAACCGGGGGCCTCCTACGAGCAGTACTTC.

The gene calls are TRBV7-4 and TRBJ2-7; TRBD1 might be the D (7 bases). The germline gives CDR1 SGHVT, CDR2 SQSDAQ. V lost 2 bases and J 3 bases, leaving 14 bases between the germline ends. This CDR3 is built from 15 residues. DNA of the CDR3: TGTGCCAGCAGCTTAATGGCAGGGGGAGGCTACGAGCAGTACTTC. Protein sequence: CASSLMAGGGYEQYF.

CDR3 protein: CASRSGGAEQYF. CDR3 in DNA: TGTGCCAGCAGGTCAGGAGGGGCCGAGCAGTACTTC. The chain couples TRBV6-5 to TRBJ2-7; a weak D match, TRBD2 (6 bases). The V and J ends lost 6 bases and 6 bases respectively, with 12 bases between them. CDR1 is MNHEY, CDR2 SVGAGI, per germline. The CDR3 totals 12 residues.

This clone was counted a few times. J is TRBJ2-5 and V is TRBV6-6, with D unresolved. The germline V gene encodes CDR1 MNHNY and CDR2 SVGAGI (reference sequence). V lost 9 bases and J 1 base, leaving 18 bases between the germline ends. This CDR3 contains 15 residues. The CDR3 loop reads CASTTRDSFQETQYF. In nucleotides, the CDR3 is TGTGCCAGTACTACTCGAGACTCATTCCAAGAGACCCAGTACTTC.

The chain employs TRBV6-5 and TRBJ2-2; D is ambiguous. The CDR3 is 12 residues long. Trimming pared 7 bases from V and 1 base from J, leaving 4 bases between. CDR1 and CDR2 from the germline V gene are MNHEY and SVGAGI. Here the CDR3 reads CASNENTGELFF. The CDR3 DNA reads as TGTGCCAGCAACGAGAACACCGGGGAGCTGTTTTTT.

The chain links TRBV19 to TRBJ2-7; D perhaps matches TRBD1 (5 bases). The CDR3 consists of 14 residues. The ends were cut back, 11 bases at V and 3 bases at J, with 20 bases in the middle. The germline V gene has CDR1 LNHDA and CDR2 SQIVND (reference sequence). The CDR3, as DNA: TGTGCCGGCCACACCACCCAAGGGGACTACGAGCAGTACTTC. It specifies CAGHTTQGDYEQYF.

V and J are TRBV7-2 and TRBJ2-5; D gene uncertain. The end of the DNA is better explained by TRBJ2-7, so the J call may be wrong. In germline, CDR1 is SGHTA, CDR2 FQGNSA. The CDR3 is 14 amino acids. The CDR3 DNA is TGTGCCAGCAGCCCGCCCGACAAGTACTACGAGCAGTACTTC. This gives the protein CASSPPDKYYEQYF.

This clone has only a few counts. This rearrangement joins TRBV5-1 to TRBJ2-4, with D possibly called TRBD1 or TRBD2 (6 bases each). Germline CDR1 SGHRS, CDR2 YFSETQ. The CDR3 totals 16 residues. Trimming took off 4 bases at V and 2 bases at J, with 16 bases between the two ends. The CDR3 bases are TGCGCCAGCAGCCCCGCGGAGGGGGGAACCAAAAACATTCAGTACTTC. This encodes CASSPAEGGTKNIQYF.

The rearrangement uses TRBV5-4 and TRBJ2-5; TRBD1 might be the D (5 bases). V was cut by 1 base and J by 1 base, with 11 bases left in between. The CDR3 is made up of 15 amino acids. The V gene's germline CDR1 is SGHNT and CDR2 YYREEE (reference sequence). CDR3 residues: CASSLWGRLQETQYF. The CDR3 DNA follows: TGTGCCAGCAGCTTGTGGGGCAGGCTCCAAGAGACCCAGTACTTC.

V and J are TRBV7-6 and TRBJ2-7; 9 positions match TRBD1. Germline CDR1 SGHVS, CDR2 FNYEAQ. The CDR3 is 14 residues long. Unmatched junction bases numbered 7, after V lost 4 bases and J lost 6 bases. The CDR3 sequence is CASSYTGGDGEQYF. The CDR3 region has the DNA TGTGCCAGCAGCTACACAGGGGGCGATGGCGAGCAGTACTTC.

This clone was counted a single time. The rearrangement uses TRBV6-6 and TRBJ2-5; TRBD1 might be the D (5 bases). The germline gives CDR1 MNHNY, CDR2 SVGAGI (reference sequence). V lost 5 bases and J lost 5, with 12 bases in between. This CDR3 has 13 amino acids. This CDR3 reads CASSTQGWETQYF. The CDR3 nucleotides are TGTGCCAGCAGTACCCAGGGCTGGGAGACCCAGTACTTC.

This clone has more than one count but fewer than ten. The CDR3 nucleotides read TGTGCCAGCAGCTCCATCCGGCTACAGTTAGGGAACCATAGCAATCAGCCCCAGCATTTT. The encoded protein is CASSSIRLQLGNHSNQPQHF. V and J are TRBV7-3 and TRBJ1-5, with unresolved D. The CDR3 has 20 amino acids. Germline V gene lookup returns CDR1 SGHTA and CDR2 FQGTGA. Trimming took 4 bases from V and 0 from J, leaving 25 bases between them.

The table lists this clone with a few counts. J is TRBJ2-7 and V is TRBV11-3, with D hard to call. CDR1 is SGHNT and CDR2 is YENEEA in the germline V gene. The CDR3 has 13 amino acids. The V end lost 1 base, the J end lost 7 bases, and 11 bases lay between the germline ends. CDR3 amino acids: CASSLGPSWEQYF. In DNA, the CDR3 is TGTGCCAGCAGCTTAGGGCCCTCCTGGGAGCAGTACTTC.

This clone was seen more than once but under ten times. The J gene is TRBJ1-5, the V gene TRBV6-5; no firm D call. Trimming cost V 5 bases and J 3 bases, with 14 bases left between them. The CDR3 consists of 15 residues. Germline assignment: CDR1 MNHEY and CDR2 SVGAGI. The CDR3 DNA reads TGTGCCAGCAGTGTCTTGGACGGCTTCAATCAGCCCCAGCATTTT. Translating it yields CASSVLDGFNQPQHF.

By share, this clone ranks as large. The CDR3 DNA reads as TGTGCCAGCGTCCGACAGGGAACAGTCCAAAACATTCAGTACTTC. Its protein product is CASVRQGTVQNIQYF. The chain links TRBV2 to TRBJ2-4; 7 bases agree with TRBD1. Germline V CDR1 and CDR2: SNHLY, FYNNEI. Trimming cost V 8 bases and J 5 bases; bases outside gene matches: 12. This CDR3 contains 15 residues.

The chain has TRBV11-3 and TRBJ1-2; unclear D gene. Per the germline V gene, CDR1 is SGHNT and CDR2 is YENEEA. Trimming took off 5 bases at V and 4 bases at J, with 20 bases between the two ends. The CDR3 runs 16 residues. CDR3 bases: TGTGCCAGCAGCCAAGATGAAACCCAGGAGGCCTATGGCTACACCTTC. Protein product: CASSQDETQEAYGYTF.

The CDR3 DNA sequence: TGCGCCAGCAGCCAAGAAATCGCGGGGTACGAGCAGTACTTC. Protein sequence: CASSQEIAGYEQYF. The chain recombines TRBV4-1 with TRBJ2-7, with a weak D call TRBD2 (6 bases). This CDR3 spans 14 amino acids. Germline assignment: CDR1 MGHRA and CDR2 YSYEKL. The V end was cut by 0 bases, the J end by 4 bases, with 10 bases between.

The sample holds a few counts of this clone. The V call is TRBV7-6, the J call TRBJ2-7; D might be TRBD2 (6 bases). Per the germline V gene, CDR1 is SGHVS and CDR2 is FNYEAQ. This CDR3 spans 16 amino acids. V lost 2 bases to trimming and J lost 5 bases, with 19 bases between them. CDR3 nucleotides: TGTGCCAGCAGCTTATTCCCCCCGGGAGAGTATAACGAGCAGTACTTC. Protein sequence: CASSLFPPGEYNEQYF. Looking up the rest from reference TRBV7-6 and TRBJ2-7 gives the full variable domain: GAGVSQSPRYKVTKRGQDVALRCDPISGHVSLYWYRQALGQGPEFLTYFNYEAQQDKSGLPNDRFSAERPEGSISTLTIQRTEQRDSAMYRCASSLFPPGEYNEQYFGPGTRLTVT.

The chain combines TRBV6-6 with TRBJ2-7; TRBD2 matches 7 bases. CDR1 and CDR2 from the germline V gene are MNHNY and SVGAGI (reference sequence). The V and J ends lost 1 base and 3 bases, in that order; junction bases with no gene match: 6. This CDR3 spans 15 amino acids. CDR3 region: CASSYYAGEGYEQYF. CDR3 in DNA: TGTGCCAGCAGTTACTACGCGGGAGAAGGCTACGAGCAGTACTTC.

This sequence joins TRBV6-5 and TRBJ2-7; D uncertain. The CDR3 loop spans 15 amino acids. The ends were cut back, 4 bases at V and 3 bases at J, with 16 bases in the middle. CDR1 is MNHEY, CDR2 SVGAGI, per germline. CDR3 region: CASSWFRLPGYEQYF. The CDR3 DNA reads TGTGCCAGCAGTTGGTTTAGACTGCCTGGCTACGAGCAGTACTTC.

The J gene is TRBJ2-1, the V gene TRBV11-2; possible D gene TRBD2, 5 bases. Germline V CDR1 and CDR2: SGHAT, FQNNGV. The CDR3 has 13 residues. Trimming pared 4 bases from V and 10 bases from J, leaving 14 bases between. The CDR3: CASSSPLEIEQFF. The CDR3 coding sequence is TGTGCCAGCAGCTCCCCACTAGAAATCGAGCAGTTCTTC.

In the case of this clone: This sequence is one base from a far larger clone and is likely a read error. The chain is built from TRBV13 and TRBJ2-1; a possible D gene is TRBD1 (6 bases). This CDR3 comprises 13 residues. Germline-derived CDR1 and CDR2 are PRHDT and FYEKMQ (reference sequence). Trimming pared 4 bases from V and 5 bases from J, leaving 9 bases between. Here the CDR3 reads CASSYRANNEQFF. The CDR3 DNA is TGTGCCAGCAGCTACAGGGCTAACAATGAGCAGTTCTTC.

By its share, this clone is medium-sized (0.01 to 0.1%). This rearrangement joins TRBV28 to TRBJ1-3; D perhaps matches TRBD1 (5 bases). The CDR3 loop spans 15 amino acids. Trimming shortened V by 0 bases and J by 3 bases, and 9 bases separated the two germline ends. Looked up from germline, CDR1 is MDHEN and CDR2 is SYDVKM. The CDR3 DNA reads TGTGCCAGCAGTTTATGGGAGGGGATTGGAAACACCATATATTTT. Its protein product is CASSLWEGIGNTIYF. The entire variable domain, with the rest obtained from reference TRBV28 and TRBJ1-3, is as follows: DVKVTQSSRYLVKRTGEKVFLECVQDMDHENMFWYRQDPGLGLRLIYFSYDVKMKEKGDIPEGYSVSREKKERFSLILESASTNQTSMYLCASSLWEGIGNTIYFGEGSWLTVV.

This chain links TRBV11-2 with TRBJ2-7; D is uncertain. The CDR3 sequence is 14 residues long. Germline V gene data show CDR1 as SGHAT and CDR2 as FQNNGV. V was shortened by 1 base and J by 1 base, with 8 bases between the two germline ends. The CDR3 protein is CASSLAGVSYEQYF. DNA of the CDR3: TGTGCCAGCAGCTTAGCAGGTGTTTCCTACGAGCAGTACTTC.

The sample holds a few counts of this clone. The chain employs TRBV13 and TRBJ1-1; TRBD1 agrees at 8 bases. V dropped 4 bases and J dropped 5; count of bases not matched to a gene: 9. The CDR3 is 15 amino acids. In germline, CDR1 is PRHDT, CDR2 FYEKMQ (reference sequence). This CDR3 is CASSSTGTGNTEAFF. CDR3 nucleotide sequence: TGTGCCAGCAGCTCGACCGGGACAGGAAATACTGAAGCTTTCTTT.

This clone showed up just a few times. The DNA of the CDR3 is TGTGCCAGCAATCCGACAGATAGCAATCAGCCCCAGCATTTT. This sequence encodes CASNPTDSNQPQHF. V gene TRBV6-8 combines with J gene TRBJ1-5, with a possible D match to TRBD1 (5 bases). Trimming cost V 7 bases and J 0 bases, with 10 bases left between them. This CDR3 region has 14 residues. Germline V lookup: CDR1 MNHGY, CDR2 SAAAGT.